This T cell receptor beta chain was identified in a study of blood T cell repertoires in COVID-19. The wider study: Acute-phase and convalescent COVID-19 samples originated in the United States, Italy and Spain. PBMCs, B-cell-depleted T cells, or T cells provided the cDNA or gDNA that made up the material.

Per the original data handling: Nucleated cell counts were estimated from reference gene primer amplification. Libraries were prepared by immunoSEQ multiplex PCR; TCRdb keeps only in-frame clonotypes and omits some of them. V and J calls and clone size are given by that table; D and trimming were obtained from the DNA. This table has roughly 200,000 clones, 80% to 85% appearing once. This clone was counted a few times. The TCR originated in a man between 50 and 59 years old with active or convalescent COVID-19. Specimen: peripheral blood.

CDR3 residues: CASTVQGQNEQFF. CDR3 bases: TGTGCCAGCACTGTCCAGGGGCAAAATGAGCAGTTCTTC. The chain joins TRBV6-5 to TRBJ2-1; D perhaps matches TRBD1 (6 bases). Trimming took off 7 bases at V and 7 bases at J, with 14 bases between the two ends. This CDR3 contains 13 residues. CDR1 MNHEY and CDR2 SVGAGI come from the germline V gene.